The rows below give T cell receptor beta chains drawn from one sample of a study of blood T cell repertoires in COVID-19. Assay used: immunoSEQ multiplex PCR; TCRdb lists only in-frame clones, some missing. The top ten clones hold approximately 4% of a sample with about 140,000 clones, about 86% of them seen once. The specimen sequenced was peripheral blood. The receptors shown here come from a woman between 55 and 75 years old with acute or convalescent COVID-19. Each CDR3 is given with its conserved first and last residue. The D gene is left open where the match is weak. A clone size is listed for some rows: how often the clone was seen (once, few, many), or a class if it is expanded.

V,D,size,J,DNA,CDR3
TRBV4-2,TRBD2,.,TRBJ2-2,TGTGCCAGCAGCCAATTACTAGCGGGGGGAACGGGAGGGGAGCTGTTTTTT,CASSQLLAGGTGGELFF
TRBV9,.,.,TRBJ1-5,TGTGCCAGCAGCTCCGGGAAGTCCAATCAGCCCCAGCATTTT,CASSSGKSNQPQHF
TRBV21-1,.,few,TRBJ1-6,TGTGCCAGCAGCATCGGTGTTTATTCACCCCTCCACTTT,CASSIGVYSPLHF
TRBV5-4,TRBD2,once,TRBJ2-1,TGTGCCAGCAGCTTGGTAGCGGGAGCGCGTTACAATGAGCAGTTCTTC,CASSLVAGARYNEQFF
TRBV2,TRBD1,.,TRBJ1-6,TGTGCCAGCAGTGAGAGGACAGGGATTTCACCCCTCCACTTT,CASSERTGISPLHF
TRBV6-6,.,.,TRBJ1-1,TGTGCCACTCGACGGGTAGGTGTAAACACTGAAGCTTTCTTT,CATRRVGVNTEAFF
TRBV21-1,.,.,TRBJ1-2,TGTGCCAGCAGGGGAGACGTGCGCATCTTAGGCTACACCTTC,CASRGDVRILGYTF
TRBV20-1,.,.,TRBJ2-5,TGCAGTGCAATCCTGAGGGAGACCCAGTACTTC,CSAILRETQYF
TRBV10-3,TRBD1,.,TRBJ2-7,TGTGCCATCATGGACAGGGAGTCCGAGCAGTACTTC,CAIMDRESEQYF
TRBV18,.,.,TRBJ1-2,TGTGCCAGCTCACCTGACAGGAACTATGGCTACACCTTC,CASSPDRNYGYTF
TRBV11-3,TRBD1,.,TRBJ1-2,TGTGCCAGCAGCTTCCCAACAGGGGGGACACCCAACTATGGCTACACCTTC,CASSFPTGGTPNYGYTF
TRBV10-3,TRBD2,.,TRBJ2-3,TGTGCCATCAGTGAAGTCTTGGGGGGGGATACGCAGTATTTT,CAISEVLGGDTQYF
TRBV18,TRBD1,.,TRBJ2-3,TGTGCCAGCTCACCTGGGACAGGGGGCGTGGATACGCAGTATTTT,CASSPGTGGVDTQYF
TRBV6-1,.,.,TRBJ2-7,TGTGCCAGCAGTGAACAGGTTTCCTACGAGCAGTACTTC,CASSEQVSYEQYF
TRBV25-1,.,.,TRBJ1-1,TGTGCCAGCAAGACCTCCCTCTTTCGGGGGGGCACTGAAGCTTTCTTT,CASKTSLFRGGTEAFF
TRBV2,.,.,TRBJ1-2,TGTGCCAGCAGTGAAGGAGATGCTGGTGGCTACACCTTC,CASSEGDAGGYTF
TRBV19,TRBD1,.,TRBJ1-2,TGTGCTGCAGGGCCTCAGGGGGTAGCTAACTATGGCTACACCTTC,CAAGPQGVANYGYTF
TRBV24-1,TRBD1,.,TRBJ2-1,TGTGCCACCAGTGCCTACAGGGGACAGGGGGGGGATGAGCAGTTCTTC,CATSAYRGQGGDEQFF
TRBV6-1,.,once,TRBJ1-6,TGTGCCAGCAGTGAACCTCAGTCGCCAGGGTTGGGTTCACCCCTCCACTTT,CASSEPQSPGLGSPLHF